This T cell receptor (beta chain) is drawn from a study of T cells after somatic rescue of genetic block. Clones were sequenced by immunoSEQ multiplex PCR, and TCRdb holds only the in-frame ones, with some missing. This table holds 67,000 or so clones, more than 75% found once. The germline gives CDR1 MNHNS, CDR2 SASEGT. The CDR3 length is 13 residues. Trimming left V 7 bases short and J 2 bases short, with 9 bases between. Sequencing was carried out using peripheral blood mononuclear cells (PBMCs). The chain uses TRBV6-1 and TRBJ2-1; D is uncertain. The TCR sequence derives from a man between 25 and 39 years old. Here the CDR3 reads CASKQFPYNEQFF. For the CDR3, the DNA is TGTGCCAGCAAACAGTTCCCCTACAATGAGCAGTTCTTC.